The 15 T cell receptor beta chains given below trace back to one sample, sequenced in a study of CD8+ T cells in alopecia areata. Sequencing used cDNA as its template, made by extracting RNA and reverse transcribing it. Profiled with immunoSEQ multiplex PCR; TCRdb holds only in-frame clones, not every one. Of over 25,000 clones listed, 60% to 85% are singletons. The sample was NKG2D-low CD8+ T cells sorted from blood. These receptors were obtained from a human donor with alopecia areata.

This clone came up once. V is TRBV7-3 and J is TRBJ2-1; TRBD2 matches at 10 bases. V lost 4 bases, J lost 8 bases, and 5 bases stayed unmatched. Germline V CDR1 and CDR2: SGHTA, FQGTGA. CDR3 length: 14 residues. The CDR3 DNA sequence: TGTGCCAGCAGCTGGAGCGGGGGGGCCTATGAGCAGTTCTTC. Its translation: CASSWSGGAYEQFF. The whole variable domain, remainder taken from reference TRBV7-3 and TRBJ2-1, is GAGVSQTPSNKVTEKGKYVELRCDPISGHTALYWYRQSLGQGPEFLIYFQGTGAADDSGLPNDRFFAVRPEGSVSTLKIQRTERGDSAVYLCASSWSGGAYEQFFGPGTRLTVL.

The J gene is TRBJ2-4, the V gene TRBV5-4; D remains ambiguous. Trimming removed 2 bases from V and 0 bases from J, with 3 bases in between. CDR1 is SGHNT, CDR2 YYREEE, per germline (reference sequence). This CDR3 comprises 13 residues. The DNA of the CDR3 is TGTGCCAGCAGCTTCACAGCCAAAAACATTCAGTACTTC. This sequence encodes CASSFTAKNIQYF.

The chain employs TRBV28 and TRBJ2-2; D is unresolved. The CDR3 loop spans 12 amino acids. Germline assignment: CDR1 MDHEN and CDR2 SYDVKM. V lost 4 bases to trimming and J lost 0 bases, with 0 bases between them. The DNA for the CDR3 is TGTGCCAGCAGTTCGAACACCGGGGAGCTGTTTTTT. As protein: CASSSNTGELFF.

The chain combines TRBV11-2 with TRBJ2-7, with D perhaps matching TRBD2 (6 bases). Trimming left V 4 bases short and J 7 bases short, with 11 bases between. The CDR3 spans 12 residues. Germline assignment: CDR1 SGHAT and CDR2 FQNNGV. CDR3 loop: CASSSPGVEQYF. CDR3 in DNA: TGTGCCAGCAGCTCCCCGGGGGTAGAGCAGTACTTC.

The chain recombines TRBV4-1 with TRBJ2-1, with 15 bases matching TRBD2. Germline CDR1 and CDR2: MGHRA and YSYEKL. This CDR3 contains 15 residues. The trim removed 4 bases at V and 7 bases at J, leaving 2 bases unmatched. For the CDR3, the DNA is TGCGCCAGCAGCCTCGGACTAGCGGGAGGGAATGAGCAGTTCTTC. Translated: CASSLGLAGGNEQFF.

The chain recombines TRBV19 with TRBJ2-1; D assignment may be TRBD1 or TRBD2 (5 bases each). There are 14 residues in the CDR3. Trimming left V 5 bases short and J 7 bases short, with 15 bases between. Germline V gene data show CDR1 as LNHDA and CDR2 as SQIVND (reference sequence). The CDR3 DNA reads TGTGCCAGTAGTCCCGGGACCCTCGAGAATGAGCAGTTCTTC. Translation: CASSPGTLENEQFF.

The rearrangement links TRBV6-4 to TRBJ2-3; 15 bases agree with TRBD2. The CDR3 consists of 17 residues. V shed 6 bases, J shed 3 bases, and the junction held 7 bases outside the gene matches. Germline loops: CDR1 MRHNA, CDR2 SNTAGT. CDR3 sequence (DNA): TGTGCCAGCAGCCTCGGGACTAGCGGGGGGCAGACAGATACGCAGTATTTT. Protein product: CASSLGTSGGQTDTQYF.

V usage is TRBV7-9 and J usage is TRBJ2-7; D may be TRBD1 (6 bases). There are 13 residues in the CDR3. V lost 5 bases, J lost 5 bases, and 13 bases lay in between. CDR1 is SEHNR, CDR2 FQNEAQ, per germline (reference sequence). CDR3 bases: TGTGCCAGCAGCCCACTATACAGGGACGAGCAGTACTTC. It codes for CASSPLYRDEQYF.

This chain links TRBV30 with TRBJ1-1, with D unresolved. The CDR3 runs 12 residues. CDR1 and CDR2 (germline): GTSNPN, SVGIG (reference sequence). The V gene lost 0 bases and the J gene lost 4 bases, with 6 bases spanning the gap. The CDR3 loop is CAWSVMGTEAFF. CDR3 DNA: TGTGCCTGGAGTGTCATGGGCACTGAAGCTTTCTTT.

The chain combines TRBV27 with TRBJ2-1; D is unclear. V dropped 4 bases and J dropped 5 bases, with 6 bases sitting between them. This CDR3 is built from 12 residues. CDR1 is MNHEY and CDR2 is SMNVEV in the germline V gene (reference sequence). CDR3 sequence (DNA): TGTGCCAGCAGTTCCTATAACAATGAGCAGTTCTTC. It translates to CASSSYNNEQFF.

This clone appeared a few times. V is TRBV19 and J is TRBJ2-2; D gene uncertain. Per the germline V gene, CDR1 is LNHDA and CDR2 is SQIVND (reference sequence). The V end lost 6 bases, the J end lost 4 bases, and 3 bases lay between the germline ends. The CDR3 sequence is 11 residues long. CDR3 coding DNA: TGTGCCAGTAGAGGCACCGGGGAGCTGTTTTTT. Amino acid sequence: CASRGTGELFF.

V and J are TRBV11-2 and TRBJ1-1; D unclear. The CDR3 is 13 residues long. V dropped 1 base and J dropped 11 bases, with 14 bases sitting between them. The germline CDR1 and CDR2 sequences are SGHAT and FQNNGV. CDR3 sequence reads: CASSLVSWESAFF. The CDR3 DNA is TGTGCCAGCAGCTTAGTTTCCTGGGAATCGGCTTTCTTT.

This clone was seen once. The chain joins TRBV19 to TRBJ2-7, with D uncertain. This CDR3 is built from 12 residues. The V gene lost 4 bases and the J gene lost 2 bases, with 6 bases spanning the gap. Germline V gives CDR1 LNHDA, CDR2 SQIVND (reference sequence). The CDR3 loop reads CASSNPPYEQYF. The CDR3 nucleotides read TGTGCCAGTAGTAACCCCCCCTACGAGCAGTACTTC.

V usage is TRBV6-6 and J usage is TRBJ2-3; D is unresolved. CDR1 MNHNY and CDR2 SVGAGI come from the germline V gene (reference sequence). The CDR3 is made up of 15 amino acids. V was cut by 0 bases and J by 0 bases, with 7 bases left in between. CDR3 loop: CASSYSFGSTDTQYF. CDR3 coding DNA: TGTGCCAGCAGTTACTCGTTTGGTAGCACAGATACGCAGTATTTT.

The J gene is TRBJ2-1, the V gene TRBV5-4; the D is unclear. V was clipped by 4 bases and J by 6 bases, with 11 bases between them. Germline loops: CDR1 SGHNT, CDR2 YYREEE (reference sequence). The CDR3 spans 13 residues. CDR3 loop: CASSARLGNEQFF. CDR3 DNA sequence: TGTGCCAGCAGCGCAAGGTTGGGCAATGAGCAGTTCTTC. Looking up the rest from reference TRBV5-4 and TRBJ2-1 gives the full variable domain: ETGVTQSPTHLIKTRGQQVTLRCSSQSGHNTVSWYQQALGQGPQFIFQYYREEENGRGNFPPRFSGLQFPNYSSELNVNALELDDSALYLCASSARLGNEQFFGPGTRLTVL.